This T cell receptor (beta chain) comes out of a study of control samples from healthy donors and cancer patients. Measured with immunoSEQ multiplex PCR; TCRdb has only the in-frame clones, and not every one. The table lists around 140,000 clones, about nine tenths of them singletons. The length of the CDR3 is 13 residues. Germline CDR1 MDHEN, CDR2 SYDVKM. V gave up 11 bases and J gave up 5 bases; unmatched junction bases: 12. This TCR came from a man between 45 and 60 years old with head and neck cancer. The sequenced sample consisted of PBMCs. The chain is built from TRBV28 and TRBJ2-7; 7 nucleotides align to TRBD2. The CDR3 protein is CAAMAAGENEQYF. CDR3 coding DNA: TGTGCCGCCATGGCGGCGGGGGAAAACGAGCAGTACTTC.